Listed here are 7 T cell receptor beta chains from one sample, sequenced in a study of cytomegalovirus exposure and HLA in healthy donors. Profiled with immunoSEQ multiplex PCR; TCRdb holds only in-frame clones, not every one. The table has about 130,000 clones, over 85% seen once; the top ten hold approximately 3.3%. Sequenced material: PBMCs. These receptors were collected from a man aged 25-40 years in good health and CMV-seronegative.

CDR3 DNA: TGCGCCAGCAGCTTGGCTGGACAGATAAATGAAAAACTGTTTTTT. This codes for CASSLAGQINEKLFF. V usage is TRBV5-1 and J usage is TRBJ1-4; D is perhaps TRBD1 (6 bases). Trimming shortened V by 0 bases and J by 5 bases, and 11 bases separated the two germline ends. In germline, CDR1 is SGHRS, CDR2 YFSETQ. The CDR3 runs 15 residues.

The gene calls are TRBV19 and TRBJ1-2; a weak D match, TRBD1 (5 bases). Trimming removed 1 base from V and 2 bases from J, with 11 bases in between. Germline V gene data show CDR1 as LNHDA and CDR2 as SQIVND (reference sequence). The CDR3 has 15 amino acids. The CDR3, as DNA: TGTGCCAGTAGTATAGTTCCGCCAGGGAACTATGGCTACACCTTC. Its translation is CASSIVPPGNYGYTF.

CDR3 amino acids: CASSLGATEAFF. CDR3 DNA: TGTGCCAGCAGTTTAGGGGCCACTGAAGCTTTCTTT. This rearrangement joins TRBV28 to TRBJ1-1; possibly TRBD1 for D (5 bases). The V gene's germline CDR1 is MDHEN and CDR2 SYDVKM. CDR3 size: 12 residues. Trimming removed 2 bases from V and 4 bases from J, with 5 bases in between.

CDR3 loop: CASSVALRNTGELFF. In DNA, the CDR3 is TGTGCCAGTAGTGTCGCGCTAAGAAACACCGGGGAGCTGTTTTTT. V and J are TRBV19 and TRBJ2-2; D not certain. The CDR3 consists of 15 residues. Germline assignment: CDR1 LNHDA and CDR2 SQIVND (reference sequence). V was shortened by 5 bases and J by 2 bases, with 12 bases between the two germline ends.

This clone was seen once. This rearrangement joins TRBV11-2 to TRBJ2-3; D may be TRBD1 (5 bases). The CDR3 consists of 19 residues. Germline loops: CDR1 SGHAT, CDR2 FQNNGV. V lost 4 bases to trimming and J lost 3 bases, with 26 bases between them. CDR3 residues: CASSSTQGVGGYGTDTQYF. CDR3 coding DNA: TGTGCCAGCAGCTCAACCCAGGGCGTAGGCGGATACGGGACAGATACGCAGTATTTT.

This chain links TRBV4-1 with TRBJ2-7; tentatively, D is TRBD1 (6 bases). V lost 1 base, J lost 3 bases, and 16 bases lay in between. CDR1 and CDR2 from the germline V gene are MGHRA and YSYEKL. The CDR3 sequence is 16 residues long. CDR3: CASSQAEDRFNYEQYF. Written as DNA, the CDR3 is TGCGCCAGCAGCCAAGCTGAGGACAGATTCAACTACGAGCAGTACTTC.

The chain employs TRBV5-1 and TRBJ2-3, with 9 nucleotides matching TRBD1. This CDR3 spans 18 amino acids. The V gene's germline CDR1 is SGHRS and CDR2 YFSETQ. V lost 0 bases, J lost 4 bases, and 12 bases stayed unmatched. The CDR3 loop is CASSLAKVGQGHADTQYF. The CDR3 nucleotides read TGCGCCAGCAGCTTGGCCAAGGTGGGACAGGGCCACGCAGATACGCAGTATTTT.